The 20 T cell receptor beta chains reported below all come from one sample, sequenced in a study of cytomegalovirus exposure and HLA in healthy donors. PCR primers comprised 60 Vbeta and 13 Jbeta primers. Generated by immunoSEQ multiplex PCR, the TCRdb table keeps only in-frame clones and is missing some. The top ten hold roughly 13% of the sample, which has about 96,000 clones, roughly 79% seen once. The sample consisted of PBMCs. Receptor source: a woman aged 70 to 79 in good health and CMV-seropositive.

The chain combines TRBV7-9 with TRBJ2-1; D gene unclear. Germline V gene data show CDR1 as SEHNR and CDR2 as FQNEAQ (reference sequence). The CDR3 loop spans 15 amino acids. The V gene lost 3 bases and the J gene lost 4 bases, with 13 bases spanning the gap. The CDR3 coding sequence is TGTGCCAGCAGCTTCGTTCTAGGCTGGTACAATGAGCAGTTCTTC. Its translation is CASSFVLGWYNEQFF. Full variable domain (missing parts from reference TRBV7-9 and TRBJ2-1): DTGVSQNPRHKITKRGQNVTFRCDPISEHNRLYWYRQTLGQGPEFLTYFQNEAQLEKSRLLSDRFSAERPKGSFSTLEIQRTEQGDSAMYLCASSFVLGWYNEQFFGPGTRLTVL.

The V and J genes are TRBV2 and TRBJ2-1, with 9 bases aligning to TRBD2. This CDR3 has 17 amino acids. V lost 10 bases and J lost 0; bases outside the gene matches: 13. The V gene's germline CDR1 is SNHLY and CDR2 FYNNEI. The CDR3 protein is CATEAGLALGSYNEQFF. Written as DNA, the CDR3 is TGTGCCACAGAGGCGGGACTAGCATTGGGCTCCTACAATGAGCAGTTCTTC.

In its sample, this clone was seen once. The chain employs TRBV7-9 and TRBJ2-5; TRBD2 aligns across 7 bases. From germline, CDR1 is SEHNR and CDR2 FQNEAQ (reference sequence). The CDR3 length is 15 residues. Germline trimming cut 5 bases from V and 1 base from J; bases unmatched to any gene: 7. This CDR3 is CASSPPRLAQETQYF. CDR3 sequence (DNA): TGTGCCAGCAGCCCCCCCCGACTAGCCCAAGAGACCCAGTACTTC.

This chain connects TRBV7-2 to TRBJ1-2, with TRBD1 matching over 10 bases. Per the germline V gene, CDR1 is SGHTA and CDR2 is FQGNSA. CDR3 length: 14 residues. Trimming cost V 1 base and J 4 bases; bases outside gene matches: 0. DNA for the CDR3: TGTGCCAGCAGCTTAGGACAGGGGGCCTATGGCTACACCTTC. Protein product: CASSLGQGAYGYTF. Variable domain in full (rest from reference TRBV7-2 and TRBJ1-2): GAGVSQSPSNKVTEKGKDVELRCDPISGHTALYWYRQSLGQGLEFLIYFQGNSAPDKSGLPSDRFSAERTGGSVSTLTIQRTQQEDSAVYLCASSLGQGAYGYTFGSGTRLTVV.

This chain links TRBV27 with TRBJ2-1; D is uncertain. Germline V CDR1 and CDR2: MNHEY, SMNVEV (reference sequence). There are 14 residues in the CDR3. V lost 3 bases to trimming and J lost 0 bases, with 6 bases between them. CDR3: CASSFGVSYNEQFF. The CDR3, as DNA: TGTGCCAGCAGTTTCGGTGTCTCCTACAATGAGCAGTTCTTC.

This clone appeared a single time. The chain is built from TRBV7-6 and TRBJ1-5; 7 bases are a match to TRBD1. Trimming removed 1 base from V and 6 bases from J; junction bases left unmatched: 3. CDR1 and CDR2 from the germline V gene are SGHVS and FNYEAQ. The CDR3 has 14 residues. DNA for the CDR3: TGTGCCAGCAGCTTAGAAGGGGGCCTTCAGCCCCAGCATTTT. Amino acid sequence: CASSLEGGLQPQHF.

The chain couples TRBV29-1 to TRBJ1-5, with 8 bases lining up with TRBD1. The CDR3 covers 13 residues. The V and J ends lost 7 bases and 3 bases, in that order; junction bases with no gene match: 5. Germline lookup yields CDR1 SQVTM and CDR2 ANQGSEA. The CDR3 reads CSALQGANQPQHF. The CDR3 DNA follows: TGCAGCGCCCTCCAGGGGGCCAATCAGCCCCAGCATTTT. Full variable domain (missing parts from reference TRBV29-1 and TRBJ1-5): SAVISQKPSRDICQRGTSLTIQCQVDSQVTMMFWYRQQPGQSLTLIATANQGSEATYESGFVIDKFPISRPNLTFSTLTVSNMSPEDSSIYLCSALQGANQPQHFGDGTRLSIL.

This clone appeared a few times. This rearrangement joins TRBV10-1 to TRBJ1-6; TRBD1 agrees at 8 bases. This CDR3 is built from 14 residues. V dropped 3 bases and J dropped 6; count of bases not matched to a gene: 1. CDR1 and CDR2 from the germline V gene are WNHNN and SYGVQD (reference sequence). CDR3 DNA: TGCGCCAGCAGTGACGACAGGGGTAATTCACCCCTCCACTTT. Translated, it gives CASSDDRGNSPLHF.

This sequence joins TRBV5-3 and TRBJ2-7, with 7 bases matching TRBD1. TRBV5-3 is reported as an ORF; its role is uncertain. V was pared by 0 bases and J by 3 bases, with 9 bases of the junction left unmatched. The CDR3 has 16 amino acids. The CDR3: CARSLETGSNYYEQYF. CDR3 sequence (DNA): TGTGCCAGAAGCTTGGAGACAGGGTCCAACTACTACGAGCAGTACTTC.

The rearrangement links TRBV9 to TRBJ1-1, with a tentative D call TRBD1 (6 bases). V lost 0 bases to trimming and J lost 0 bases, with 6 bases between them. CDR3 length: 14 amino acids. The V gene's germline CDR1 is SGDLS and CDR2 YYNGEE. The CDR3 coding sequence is TGTGCCAGCAGCGTAGCAGGGGTGAACACTGAAGCTTTCTTT. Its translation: CASSVAGVNTEAFF.

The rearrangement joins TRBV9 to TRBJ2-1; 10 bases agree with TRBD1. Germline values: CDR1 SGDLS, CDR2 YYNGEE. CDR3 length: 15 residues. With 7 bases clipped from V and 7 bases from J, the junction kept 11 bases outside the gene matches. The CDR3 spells CASDARDRGKNEQFF. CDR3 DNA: TGTGCCAGCGACGCCCGGGACAGGGGCAAAAATGAGCAGTTCTTC.

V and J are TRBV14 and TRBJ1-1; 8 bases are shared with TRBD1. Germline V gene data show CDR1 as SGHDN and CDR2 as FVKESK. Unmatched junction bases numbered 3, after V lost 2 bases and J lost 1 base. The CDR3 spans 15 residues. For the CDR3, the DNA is TGTGCCAGCAGCCAACTCCAGGGGGCGAACACTGAAGCTTTCTTT. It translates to CASSQLQGANTEAFF.

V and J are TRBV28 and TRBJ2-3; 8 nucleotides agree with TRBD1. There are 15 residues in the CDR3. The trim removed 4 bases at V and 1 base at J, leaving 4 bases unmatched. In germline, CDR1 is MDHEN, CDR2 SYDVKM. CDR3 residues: CASSSGGAGTDTQYF. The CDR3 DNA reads TGTGCCAGCAGTTCAGGGGGCGCCGGCACAGATACGCAGTATTTT.

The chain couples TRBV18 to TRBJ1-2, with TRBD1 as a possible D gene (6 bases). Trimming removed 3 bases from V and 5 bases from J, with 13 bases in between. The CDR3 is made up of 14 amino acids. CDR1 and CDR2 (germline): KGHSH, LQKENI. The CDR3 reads CASSPGAGAYGYTF. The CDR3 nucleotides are TGTGCCAGCTCACCTGGGGCAGGGGCGTATGGCTACACCTTC. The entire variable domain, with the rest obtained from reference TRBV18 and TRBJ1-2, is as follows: NAGVMQNPRHLVRRRGQEARLRCSPMKGHSHVYWYRQLPEEGLKFMVYLQKENIIDESGMPKERFSAEFPKEGPSILRIQQVVRGDSAAYFCASSPGAGAYGYTFGSGTRLTVV.

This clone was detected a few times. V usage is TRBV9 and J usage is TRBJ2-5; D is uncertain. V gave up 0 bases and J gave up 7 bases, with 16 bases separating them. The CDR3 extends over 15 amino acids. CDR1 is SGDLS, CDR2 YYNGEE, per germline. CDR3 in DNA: TGTGCCAGCAGCGTAGCTGGAGATGGGTCGGCGACCCAGTACTTC. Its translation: CASSVAGDGSATQYF.

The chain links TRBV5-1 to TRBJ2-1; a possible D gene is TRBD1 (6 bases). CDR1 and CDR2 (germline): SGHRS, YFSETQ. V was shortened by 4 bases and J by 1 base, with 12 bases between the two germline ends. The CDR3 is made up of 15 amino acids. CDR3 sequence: CASSLWTVSYNEQFF. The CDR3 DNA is TGCGCCAGCAGCCTTTGGACAGTTTCCTACAATGAGCAGTTCTTC.

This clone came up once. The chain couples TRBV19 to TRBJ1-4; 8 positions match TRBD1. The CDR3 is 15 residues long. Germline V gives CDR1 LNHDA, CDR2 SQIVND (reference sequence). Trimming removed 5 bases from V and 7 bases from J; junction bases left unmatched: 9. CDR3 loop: CASSPRQGPGEKLFF. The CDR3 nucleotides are TGTGCCAGTAGTCCCCGACAGGGGCCAGGTGAAAAACTGTTTTTT.

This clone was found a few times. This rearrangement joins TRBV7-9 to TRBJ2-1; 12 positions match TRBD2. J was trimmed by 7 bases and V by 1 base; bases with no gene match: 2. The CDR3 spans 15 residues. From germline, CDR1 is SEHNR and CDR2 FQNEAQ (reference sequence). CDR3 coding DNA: TGTGCCAGCAGCTTAGGGACTAGCGGGATGAATGAGCAGTTCTTC. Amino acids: CASSLGTSGMNEQFF.

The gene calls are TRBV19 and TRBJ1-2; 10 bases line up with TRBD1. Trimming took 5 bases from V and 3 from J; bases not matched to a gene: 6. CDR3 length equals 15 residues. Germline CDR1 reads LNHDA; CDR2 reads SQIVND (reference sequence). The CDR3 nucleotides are TGTGCCAGTAGTTTTCCGGACAGGGGGGACTATGGCTACACCTTC. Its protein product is CASSFPDRGDYGYTF.

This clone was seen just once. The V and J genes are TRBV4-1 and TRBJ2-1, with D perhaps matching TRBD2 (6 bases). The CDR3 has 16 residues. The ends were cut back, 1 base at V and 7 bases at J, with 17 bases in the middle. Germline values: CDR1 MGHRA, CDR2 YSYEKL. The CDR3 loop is CASSQVGRRVGNEQFF. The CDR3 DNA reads TGCGCCAGCAGCCAAGTAGGTAGGAGGGTCGGGAATGAGCAGTTCTTC.